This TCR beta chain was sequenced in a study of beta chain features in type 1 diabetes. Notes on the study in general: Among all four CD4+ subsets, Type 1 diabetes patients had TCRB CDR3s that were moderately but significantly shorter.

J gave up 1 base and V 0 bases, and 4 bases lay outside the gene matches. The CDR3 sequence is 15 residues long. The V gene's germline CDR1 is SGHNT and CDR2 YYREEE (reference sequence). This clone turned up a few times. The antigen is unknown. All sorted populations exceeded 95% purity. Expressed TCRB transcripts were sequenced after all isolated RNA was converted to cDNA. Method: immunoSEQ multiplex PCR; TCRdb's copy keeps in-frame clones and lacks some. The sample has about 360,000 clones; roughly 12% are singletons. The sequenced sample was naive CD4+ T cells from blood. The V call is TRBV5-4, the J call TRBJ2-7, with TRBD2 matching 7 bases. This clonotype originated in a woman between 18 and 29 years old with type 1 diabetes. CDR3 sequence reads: CASSLVAGESYEQYF. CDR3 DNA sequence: TGTGCCAGCAGCTTGGTTGCGGGAGAGTCCTACGAGCAGTACTTC.